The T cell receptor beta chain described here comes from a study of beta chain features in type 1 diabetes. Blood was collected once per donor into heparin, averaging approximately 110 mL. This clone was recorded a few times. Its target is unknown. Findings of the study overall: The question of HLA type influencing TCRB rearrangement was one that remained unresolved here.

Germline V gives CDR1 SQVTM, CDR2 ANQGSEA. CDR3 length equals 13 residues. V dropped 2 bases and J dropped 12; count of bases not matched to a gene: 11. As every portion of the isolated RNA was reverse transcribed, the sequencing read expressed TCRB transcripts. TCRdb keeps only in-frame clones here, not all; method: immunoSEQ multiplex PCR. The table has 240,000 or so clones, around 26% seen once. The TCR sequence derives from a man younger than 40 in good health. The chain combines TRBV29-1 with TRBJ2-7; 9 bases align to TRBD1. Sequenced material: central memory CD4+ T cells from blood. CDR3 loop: CSVETSTGGSRYF. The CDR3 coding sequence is TGCAGCGTTGAAACGTCGACAGGGGGGTCAAGGTACTTC.